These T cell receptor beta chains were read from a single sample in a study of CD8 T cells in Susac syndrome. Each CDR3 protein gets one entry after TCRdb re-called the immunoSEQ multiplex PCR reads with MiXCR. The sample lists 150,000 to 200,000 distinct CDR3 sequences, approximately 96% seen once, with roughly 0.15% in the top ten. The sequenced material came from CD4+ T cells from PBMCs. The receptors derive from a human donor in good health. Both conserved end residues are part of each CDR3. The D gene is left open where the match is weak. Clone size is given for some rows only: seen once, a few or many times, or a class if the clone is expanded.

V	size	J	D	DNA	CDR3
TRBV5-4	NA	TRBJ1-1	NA	TGTGCCAGCAGCACATGGAGGGGCACTGAAGCTTTCTTT	CASSTWRGTEAFF
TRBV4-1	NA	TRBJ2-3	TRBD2	TGCGCCAGCCGGACTAGCGGGGTCCCCACAGATACGCAGTATTTT	CASRTSGVPTDTQYF
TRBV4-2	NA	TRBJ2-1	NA	TGTGCCAGCAGCCAAGATTCCCGCAATGAGCAGTTCTTC	CASSQDSRNEQFF
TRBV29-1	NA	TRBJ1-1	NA	TGCAGCGTGTCCCCACTTCAGAGGAAGGGGGAAGCTTTCTTT	CSVSPLQRKGEAFF
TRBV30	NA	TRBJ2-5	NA	TGTGCCTGGAGTGGGGGATACCAAGAGACCCAGTACTTC	CAWSGGYQETQYF
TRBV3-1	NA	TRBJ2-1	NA	TGTGCCAGCAGCCTCTCAGCGGGTTGGGGACACAATGAGCAGTTCTTC	CASSLSAGWGHNEQFF
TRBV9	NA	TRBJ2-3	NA	TGTGCCAGCAGCGTTTTTGCCACAGATACGCAGTATTTT	CASSVFATDTQYF
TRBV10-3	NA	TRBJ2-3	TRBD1	TGTGCCATCAGCCTAGGGACAGGGGAGACAGATACGCAGTATTTT	CAISLGTGETDTQYF
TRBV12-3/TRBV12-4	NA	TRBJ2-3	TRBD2	TGTGCCAGCAGTTTAAACCCAGCGGGGGATACGCAGTATTTT	CASSLNPAGDTQYF
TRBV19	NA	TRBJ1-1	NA	TGTGCCAGTAGTTGGGGGATGAACACTGAAGCTTTCTTT	CASSWGMNTEAFF
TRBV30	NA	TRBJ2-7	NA	TGTGCCTGGAGTGTAAGTCTCAGTCCAGCCTACGAGCAGTACTTC	CAWSVSLSPAYEQYF
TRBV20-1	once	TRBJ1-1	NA	TGCAGGGCCCAGATGGGAGGCACTGAAGCTTTCTTT	CRAQMGGTEAFF
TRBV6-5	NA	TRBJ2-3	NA	TGTGCCAGCAGTTACTCTCGCGGTACGCAGTATTTT	CASSYSRGTQYF
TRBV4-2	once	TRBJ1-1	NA	TGTGCCAGCAGCCGGGGGGAGGGCGGCACTGAAGCTTTCTTT	CASSRGEGGTEAFF
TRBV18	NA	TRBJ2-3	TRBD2	TGTGCCAGCTCACCGAGGACTAGCGGGGGAACAGATACGCAGTATTTT	CASSPRTSGGTDTQYF
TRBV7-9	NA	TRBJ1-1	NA	TGTGCCAGCAGCTTAACAGGGTCGAACACTGAAGCTTTCTTT	CASSLTGSNTEAFF
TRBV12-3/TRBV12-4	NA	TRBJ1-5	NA	TGTGCCAGCAGAGGGGAGAATCAGCCCCAGCATTTT	CASRGENQPQHF
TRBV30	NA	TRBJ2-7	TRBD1	TGTGCCTGGAGGGCCGGGACAGGGGGCTACGAGCAGTACTTC	CAWRAGTGGYEQYF
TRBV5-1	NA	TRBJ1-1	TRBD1	TGCGCCAGCAGCTCCCGGGACAGAGACATGAACACTGAAGCTTTCTTT	CASSSRDRDMNTEAFF
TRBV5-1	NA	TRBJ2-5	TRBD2	TGCGCCAGCGCGACCTTTTTAGCGGGGGAAGAGACCCAGTACTTC	CASATFLAGEETQYF
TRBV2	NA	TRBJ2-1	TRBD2	TGTGCCAGCAGTGAAGCTGTACCGGGACTAGCGGGGCAAAATGAGCAGTTCTTC	CASSEAVPGLAGQNEQFF
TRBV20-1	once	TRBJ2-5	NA	TGCAGTGCTAGAGCCGCAGGGACGGAGACCCAGTACTTC	CSARAAGTETQYF
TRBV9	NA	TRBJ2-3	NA	TGTGCCAGCAGCGAACGGACGGGTAGCACAGATACGCAGTATTTT	CASSERTGSTDTQYF
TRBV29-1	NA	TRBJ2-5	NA	TGCAGCGTATGGACGAGGGAGACCCAGTACTTC	CSVWTRETQYF
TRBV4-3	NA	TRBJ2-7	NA	TGCGCCAGCAGCCAAGGAGATTGGGGGTACGAGCAGTACTTC	CASSQGDWGYEQYF
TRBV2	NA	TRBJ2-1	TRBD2	TGTGCCAGCAGTCACGGACTAGCGGGGGGTTCCAATGAGCAGTTCTTC	CASSHGLAGGSNEQFF
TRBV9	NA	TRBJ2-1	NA	TGTGCCAGCAGCGTACGGGCGGCGAGCTCCTACAATGAGCAGTTCTTC	CASSVRAASSYNEQFF
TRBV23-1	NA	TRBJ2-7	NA	TGCGCCAGCAGTCAATCGAACTCGAGGGGCTACGAGCAGTACTTC	CASSQSNSRGYEQYF
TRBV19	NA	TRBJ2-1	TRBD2	TGTGCCAGTAGTATGATGGCACTAGCGGGGAGTGAGCAGTTCTTC	CASSMMALAGSEQFF
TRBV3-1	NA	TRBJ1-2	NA	TGTGCCAGCAGCCTAGCGGACCTTTCCCCAAACTATGGCTACACCTTC	CASSLADLSPNYGYTF
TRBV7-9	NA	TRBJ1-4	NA	TGTGCCAGCAGCTTGAGTGGGGCCATAGAAAAACTGTTTTTT	CASSLSGAIEKLFF
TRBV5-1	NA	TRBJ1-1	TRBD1	TGCGCCAGCAGCTGGGGTACAGGGGGGACTGAAGCTTTCTTT	CASSWGTGGTEAFF
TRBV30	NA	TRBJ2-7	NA	TGTGCCTGGAGTGGTCAGGGCGGGGAGCAGTACTTC	CAWSGQGGEQYF
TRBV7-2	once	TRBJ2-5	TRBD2	TGTGCCAGCAGCTTAGCTTTAGCGGGGGGGCAAGAGACCCAGTACTTC	CASSLALAGGQETQYF
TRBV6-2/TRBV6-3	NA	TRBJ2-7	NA	TGTGCCAGCAGTGACGCGGCCTACGAGCAGTACTTC	CASSDAAYEQYF
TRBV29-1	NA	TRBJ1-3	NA	TGCAGCGTTGAGGACTACGCTGGAAACACCATATATTTT	CSVEDYAGNTIYF
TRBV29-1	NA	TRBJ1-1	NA	TGCAGCGCGGGGGGGCTGGCCACTGAAGCTTTCTTT	CSAGGLATEAFF
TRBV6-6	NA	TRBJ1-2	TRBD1	TGTGCCAGCAGTCAGCGGAACACAGGGGATGGCTACACCTTC	CASSQRNTGDGYTF
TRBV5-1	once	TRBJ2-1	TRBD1	TGCGCCAGCAGCCCGGACAGGGGGCGAAATGAGCAGTTCTTC	CASSPDRGRNEQFF
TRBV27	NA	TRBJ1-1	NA	TGTGCCAGCAGTTTTTCCAGGCGCTCCCGGGAGAACACTGAAGCTTTCTTT	CASSFSRRSRENTEAFF